Sequencing of this TCR beta chain was carried out in a study of beta chain features in type 1 diabetes. Donors underwent one heparinised blood draw, 95 to 150 mL on average. Populations isolated by sorting all had purity greater than 95%. Germline V lookup: CDR1 MDHEN, CDR2 SYDVKM. The CDR3 is made up of 15 amino acids. Trimming at V came to 6 bases and at J to 5 bases, leaving 11 bases not matched to a gene. Reverse transcribing all isolated RNA meant expressed TCRB transcripts were sequenced. The protocol was immunoSEQ multiplex PCR, while the TCRdb copy is restricted to in-frame clones and leaves out a portion. The profile shows about 360,000 clones, 10% to 15% of them singletons.

The material sequenced was naive CD4+ T cells from blood. The TCR was taken from a man between 18 and 29 years old in good health. This rearrangement joins TRBV28 to TRBJ2-7, with 9 bases matching TRBD2. The CDR3 region is CASRILLAGLHEQYF. The CDR3 nucleotides are TGTGCCAGCAGAATTCTCCTAGCGGGACTCCACGAGCAGTACTTC.